This section outlines one T cell receptor (beta chain) sequence together with its context. Antigen specificity is unknown. Used for diagnoses were clinical symptoms, serum thyroxine and TRAb, thyroid ultrasound and orbital computed tomography. The data are from a study of T cells in Graves' hyperthyroidism and ophthalmopathy. Study-level background: It was at initial diagnosis, before any treatment, that peripheral blood was collected.

V shed 4 bases, J shed 5 bases, and the junction held 14 bases outside the gene matches. The CDR3 is 20 residues long. Germline loops: CDR1 SGHRS, CDR2 YFSETQ. Notes on the study in general: Ophthalmopathy, as predicted by the model, came a median 6.5 months after the prediction.

The CDR3 regions of TCR beta were amplified from RNA transcripts. A first-round RT-PCR of the TCR CDR3 used the HTBI primer set. TCRdb ran MiXCR on the multiplex PCR reads and lists one entry per CDR3 protein. The sample has 400,000 to 500,000 distinct CDR3 sequences; approximately 15% are singletons. This rearrangement joins TRBV5-1 to TRBJ2-2; 16 positions agree with TRBD2. This receptor was taken from a young woman with Graves' hyperthyroidism. Sequencing was carried out using blood. In DNA, the CDR3 is TGCGCCAGCAGCCGAGGGCCGGGACTAGCGGGAGGGCCCCGGACCGGGGAGCTGTTTTTT. Translated: CASSRGPGLAGGPRTGELFF.